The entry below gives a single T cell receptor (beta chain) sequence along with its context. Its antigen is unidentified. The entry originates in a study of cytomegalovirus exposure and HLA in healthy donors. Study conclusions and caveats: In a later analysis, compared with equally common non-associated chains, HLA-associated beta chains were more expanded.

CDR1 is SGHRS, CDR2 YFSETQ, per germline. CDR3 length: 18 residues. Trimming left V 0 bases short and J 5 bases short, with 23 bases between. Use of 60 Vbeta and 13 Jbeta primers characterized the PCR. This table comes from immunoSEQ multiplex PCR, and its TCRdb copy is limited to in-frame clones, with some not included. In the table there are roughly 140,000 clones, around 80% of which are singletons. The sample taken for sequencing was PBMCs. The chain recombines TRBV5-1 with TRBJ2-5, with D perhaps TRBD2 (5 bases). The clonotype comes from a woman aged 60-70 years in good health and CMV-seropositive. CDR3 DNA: TGCGCCAGCAGCTTGGGGGCCGAGGGTAGGGCCCGAGGGGAGACCCAGTACTTC. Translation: CASSLGAEGRARGETQYF.